This T cell receptor beta chain was sequenced in a study of CD8+CD57+ T cells in acquired aplastic anemia. Study-level information: Quantities of DNA derived from sorted CD4+ and CD8+ cells averaged about 3.2 ug.

This clonotype appeared many times. Its antigen is as yet unknown. The CDR3 runs to 17 residues. The ends lost 2 bases at V and 4 bases at J; junction bases unmatched: 14. The V gene's germline CDR1 is DFQATT and CDR2 SNEGSKA (reference sequence). Study-wide findings and caveats: No significant difference in CD8+ Simpson's diversity was found between patients and controls.

Flow cytometry had shown expanded CD8+CD57+ cells in the patients chosen for sequencing. For CDR3 and TCR beta VDJ profiling, genomic DNA was the template used. TCRdb called the reads again in MiXCR, with one record for every CDR3 protein. Found here are around 250,000 distinct CDR3 sequences, roughly 82% of them singletons; the top ten hold roughly 42%. This receptor was obtained from a human donor with aplastic anemia. The chain couples TRBV20-1 to TRBJ2-3, with 8 nucleotides matching TRBD2. The sequencing input was sorted CD4+, CD8+, or CD8+CD57+ T cells (not recorded which) from PBMCs. CDR3: CSARTSGRLTGPDTQYF. The CDR3 nucleotides read TGCAGTGCTAGAACAAGCGGGAGACTCACGGGGCCAGATACGCAGTATTTT.